The 19 T cell receptor beta chains given below trace back to one sample, sequenced in a study of cytomegalovirus exposure and HLA in healthy donors. Researchers ran the PCR with 60 Vbeta and 13 Jbeta primers. Assay used: immunoSEQ multiplex PCR; TCRdb lists only in-frame clones, some missing. The table has about 140,000 clones, 77% seen once. Sequencing was performed on PBMCs. The receptors stem from a female donor in good health and CMV-seronegative.

The CDR3 region is CASSEAFQTRTYGYTF. CDR3 bases: TGTGCCAGCAGTGAAGCGTTTCAAACTCGTACCTATGGCTACACCTTC. The chain employs TRBV2 and TRBJ1-2; D is unclear. The germline V gene has CDR1 SNHLY and CDR2 FYNNEI. The V and J ends lost 0 bases and 4 bases respectively, with 15 bases between them. The CDR3 spans 16 residues. Full variable domain (outside the CDR3, taken from reference TRBV2 and TRBJ1-2): EPEVTQTPSHQVTQMGQEVILRCVPISNHLYFYWYRQILGQKVEFLVSFYNNEISEKSEIFDDQFSVERPDGSNFTLKIRSTKLEDSAMYFCASSEAFQTRTYGYTFGSGTRLTVV.

V and J are TRBV5-1 and TRBJ2-5, with D perhaps TRBD2 (5 bases). The ends were cut back, 0 bases at V and 1 base at J, with 16 bases in the middle. The CDR3 is 17 amino acids. Germline V lookup: CDR1 SGHRS, CDR2 YFSETQ. The CDR3 protein is CASSLALGADRQETQYF. DNA of the CDR3: TGCGCCAGCAGCTTGGCACTCGGAGCGGACCGCCAAGAGACCCAGTACTTC.

This chain uses TRBV5-1 with TRBJ2-7; perhaps TRBD1 as D (5 bases). The CDR3 consists of 14 residues. The V gene's germline CDR1 is SGHRS and CDR2 YFSETQ. V was shortened by 1 base and J by 6 bases, with 14 bases between the two germline ends. This CDR3 is CASSLQGTGFEQYF. The CDR3 DNA follows: TGCGCCAGCAGCTTGCAGGGTACGGGCTTCGAGCAGTACTTC.

The J gene is TRBJ2-3, the V gene TRBV5-1, with D possibly TRBD2 on 6 matching bases. Per germline, CDR1 SGHRS and CDR2 YFSETQ. This CDR3 is 14 amino acids long. Trimming shortened V by 1 base and J by 3 bases, and 9 bases separated the two germline ends. The CDR3 loop reads CASSLPGTTDTQYF. Here the CDR3 DNA reads TGCGCCAGCAGCTTGCCCGGGACTACAGATACGCAGTATTTT.

The rearrangement links TRBV19 to TRBJ1-2; 8 nucleotides line up with TRBD1. Germline V gives CDR1 LNHDA, CDR2 SQIVND (reference sequence). Unmatched junction bases numbered 5, after V lost 4 bases and J lost 4 bases. The CDR3 has 14 residues. CDR3 bases: TGTGCCAGTAGTACGTCCGGGACAGGCTATGGCTACACCTTC. Translated, it gives CASSTSGTGYGYTF.

The V call is TRBV2, the J call TRBJ1-4, with TRBD1 as a possible D gene (5 bases). Germline CDR1 reads SNHLY; CDR2 reads FYNNEI. This CDR3 comprises 14 residues. V lost 3 bases to trimming and J lost 3 bases, with 8 bases between them. The CDR3 reads CASSDRVANEKLFF. CDR3 DNA sequence: TGTGCCAGCAGTGACAGGGTGGCTAATGAAAAACTGTTTTTT. Full variable domain (remainder filled in from reference TRBV2 and TRBJ1-4): EPEVTQTPSHQVTQMGQEVILRCVPISNHLYFYWYRQILGQKVEFLVSFYNNEISEKSEIFDDQFSVERPDGSNFTLKIRSTKLEDSAMYFCASSDRVANEKLFFGSGTQLSVL.

The CDR3 region is CASSEGQGNGELFF. CDR3 bases: TGCGCCAGCAGTGAGGGGCAGGGGAACGGGGAGCTGTTTTTT. The V call is TRBV10-1, the J call TRBJ2-2; the D gene is possibly TRBD1 (6 bases). Germline CDR1 and CDR2: WNHNN and SYGVQD (reference sequence). Trimming shortened V by 2 bases and J by 7 bases, and 11 bases separated the two germline ends. CDR3 size: 14 residues.

A remark on this clone: An end of the junction differs from the germline gene, which may be a read error. V usage is TRBV7-9 and J usage is TRBJ2-7; D ambiguous. Germline V lookup: CDR1 SEHNR, CDR2 FQNEAQ (reference sequence). The CDR3 is made up of 12 amino acids. The CDR3 reads CSSSYTSYEQYF. The CDR3 bases are TGTTCCAGCAGCTATACATCCTACGAGCAGTACTTC.

This chain joins TRBV6-5 and TRBJ1-1; D gene unclear. The CDR3 length is 15 residues. V lost 8 bases to trimming and J lost 0 bases, with 16 bases between them. Per the germline V gene, CDR1 is MNHEY and CDR2 is SVGAGI. CDR3 protein: CASHFYSNLNTEAFF. In DNA, the CDR3 is TGTGCCAGCCATTTTTATTCTAACTTGAACACTGAAGCTTTCTTT.

This clone showed up just a few times. This chain links TRBV2 with TRBJ1-1; 10 bases are a match to TRBD1. J was trimmed by 10 bases and V by 6 bases; bases with no gene match: 14. The germline gives CDR1 SNHLY, CDR2 FYNNEI. This CDR3 has 15 amino acids. Here the CDR3 DNA reads TGTGCCAGCAGCCCAGAGGGGACAGGGGCGCGGGGAGCTTTCTTT. This sequence encodes CASSPEGTGARGAFF. The full variable domain, completed using reference TRBV2 and TRBJ1-1, is EPEVTQTPSHQVTQMGQEVILRCVPISNHLYFYWYRQILGQKVEFLVSFYNNEISEKSEIFDDQFSVERPDGSNFTLKIRSTKLEDSAMYFCASSPEGTGARGAFFGQGTRLTVV.

The rearrangement links TRBV27 to TRBJ2-3; maybe TRBD2 (6 bases). Trimming left V 3 bases short and J 2 bases short, with 15 bases between. The length of the CDR3 is 16 residues. Germline CDR1 is MNHEY and CDR2 is SMNVEV (reference sequence). The CDR3 DNA reads TGTGCCAGCAGTTTTTGGACTAACGGGTACACAGATACGCAGTATTTT. Its protein product is CASSFWTNGYTDTQYF.

The rearrangement links TRBV7-9 to TRBJ2-1; TRBD2 is a possible D gene (7 bases). V dropped 0 bases and J dropped 12 bases, with 18 bases sitting between them. Germline V gene lookup returns CDR1 SEHNR and CDR2 FQNEAQ (reference sequence). The CDR3 loop spans 15 amino acids. CDR3: CASSLAGGGRQMQFF. Here the CDR3 DNA reads TGTGCCAGCAGCTTAGCGGGAGGGGGGCGTCAGATGCAGTTCTTC.

This rearrangement joins TRBV6-5 to TRBJ2-1; 8 bases are shared with TRBD2. Germline V CDR1 and CDR2: MNHEY, SVGAGI. After removal of 7 bases from V and 4 bases from J, the junction contained 9 bases not matched to a gene. This CDR3 is 15 amino acids long. The DNA for the CDR3 is TGTGCCAGCAACCGAGCGGGAGTCAGTTACAATGAGCAGTTCTTC. It encodes CASNRAGVSYNEQFF.

The J gene is TRBJ1-2, the V gene TRBV15, with D hard to call. The germline gives CDR1 LNHNV, CDR2 YYDKDF (reference sequence). CDR3 length equals 16 residues. Trimming stripped 1 base from V and 1 base from J, with 13 bases between. The CDR3 sequence: CATSRAGGDGNYGYTF. CDR3 nucleotides: TGTGCCACCAGCAGAGCGGGCGGGGATGGTAACTATGGCTACACCTTC.

The chain's CDR3 is CASQTGGAGNEKLFF. In DNA, the CDR3 is TGTGCCAGCCAGACAGGGGGCGCGGGTAATGAAAAACTGTTTTTT. The V call is TRBV6-1, the J call TRBJ1-4; 10 bases fit TRBD1. The CDR3 runs to 15 residues. Germline lookup yields CDR1 MNHNS and CDR2 SASEGT. J gave up 4 bases and V 8 bases, and 7 bases lay outside the gene matches.

The gene calls are TRBV6-6 and TRBJ2-1; TRBD2 aligns across 8 bases. J was trimmed by 8 bases and V by 11 bases; bases with no gene match: 11. The germline V gene encodes CDR1 MNHNY and CDR2 SVGAGI (reference sequence). CDR3 length: 13 residues. CDR3 nucleotides: TGTGCCTCTACGGGGGGAGCGGGAGATGAGCAGTTCTTC. As protein: CASTGGAGDEQFF.

This sequence joins TRBV7-8 and TRBJ2-6; 7 bases map to TRBD1. CDR1 is SGHVS, CDR2 FQNEAQ, per germline. This CDR3 is 18 amino acids long. V lost 4 bases, J lost 4 bases, and 13 bases stayed unmatched. The CDR3 here is CASSSPGAGGAGANVLTF. The CDR3 DNA sequence: TGTGCCAGCAGCTCTCCTGGAGCAGGGGGAGCCGGGGCCAACGTCCTGACTTTC.

The J gene is TRBJ2-1, the V gene TRBV7-3, with TRBD2 identical over 10 bases. The germline V gene encodes CDR1 SGHTA and CDR2 FQGTGA. V gave up 4 bases and J gave up 6 bases; unmatched junction bases: 6. The CDR3 consists of 15 residues. CDR3 in amino acids: CASSSSSGGLNEQFF. CDR3 bases: TGTGCCAGCAGCTCGTCTAGCGGGGGACTCAATGAGCAGTTCTTC.

The chain links TRBV19 to TRBJ1-2; D is unclear. Per germline, CDR1 LNHDA and CDR2 SQIVND (reference sequence). The V gene lost 4 bases and the J gene lost 4 bases, with 4 bases spanning the gap. This CDR3 has 11 amino acids. The CDR3 spells CASSTRYGYTF. The DNA for the CDR3 is TGTGCCAGTAGTACTCGCTATGGCTACACCTTC.